Included here is one T cell receptor beta chain sequence, with context. What it binds is unknown. This record belongs to a study of STAT3 mutations in large granular lymphocyte leukemia. Across the whole study: More than half of T-LGLL patients received immunosuppressive therapy.

The germline V gene encodes CDR1 SGHDN and CDR2 FVKESK. V was pared by 10 bases and J by 0 bases, with 10 bases between. The CDR3 is 12 residues long. The data were produced by immunoSEQ multiplex PCR, yet TCRdb's version contains in-frame clones alone and is incomplete. The repertoire holds about 4,400 clones, approximately 82% seen once, with around four fifths in the top ten. Study-wide points: Every T-cell large granular lymphocyte leukemia patient had at least one immunodominant TCR beta clonotype.

The chain recombines TRBV14 with TRBJ2-7, with a weak D call TRBD1 (6 bases). The sequence was obtained from a man aged 40-49 years with T-cell large granular lymphocyte leukemia. Some clones in this sample may be carry-over from other donors' samples. Sequencing input: peripheral blood mononuclear cells. CDR3 nucleotides: TGTGCCACCGGACAGACCTCCTACGAGCAGTACTTC. Amino acid sequence: CATGQTSYEQYF. Filled out from reference TRBV14 and TRBJ2-7, the complete variable domain reads EAGVTQFPSHSVIEKGQTVTLRCDPISGHDNLYWYRRVMGKEIKFLLHFVKESKQDESGMPNNRFLAERTGGTYSTLKVQPAELEDSGVYFCATGQTSYEQYFGPGTRLTVT.